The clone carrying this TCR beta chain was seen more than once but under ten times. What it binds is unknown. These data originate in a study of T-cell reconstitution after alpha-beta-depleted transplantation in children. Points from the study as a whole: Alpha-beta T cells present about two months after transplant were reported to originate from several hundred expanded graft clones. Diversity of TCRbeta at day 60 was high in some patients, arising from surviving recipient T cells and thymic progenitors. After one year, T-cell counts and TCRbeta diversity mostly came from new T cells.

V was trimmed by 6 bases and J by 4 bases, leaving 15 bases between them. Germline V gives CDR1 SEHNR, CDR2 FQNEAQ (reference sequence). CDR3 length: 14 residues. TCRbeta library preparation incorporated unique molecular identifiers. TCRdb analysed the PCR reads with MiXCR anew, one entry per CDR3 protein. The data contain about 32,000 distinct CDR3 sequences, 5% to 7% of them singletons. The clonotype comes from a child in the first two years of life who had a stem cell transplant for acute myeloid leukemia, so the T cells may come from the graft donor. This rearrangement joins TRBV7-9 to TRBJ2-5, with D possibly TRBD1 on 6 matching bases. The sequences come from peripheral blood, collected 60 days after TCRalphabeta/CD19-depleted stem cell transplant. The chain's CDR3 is CASSHVWGRETQYF. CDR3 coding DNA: TGTGCCAGCAGTCACGTCTGGGGGCGAGAGACCCAGTACTTC.